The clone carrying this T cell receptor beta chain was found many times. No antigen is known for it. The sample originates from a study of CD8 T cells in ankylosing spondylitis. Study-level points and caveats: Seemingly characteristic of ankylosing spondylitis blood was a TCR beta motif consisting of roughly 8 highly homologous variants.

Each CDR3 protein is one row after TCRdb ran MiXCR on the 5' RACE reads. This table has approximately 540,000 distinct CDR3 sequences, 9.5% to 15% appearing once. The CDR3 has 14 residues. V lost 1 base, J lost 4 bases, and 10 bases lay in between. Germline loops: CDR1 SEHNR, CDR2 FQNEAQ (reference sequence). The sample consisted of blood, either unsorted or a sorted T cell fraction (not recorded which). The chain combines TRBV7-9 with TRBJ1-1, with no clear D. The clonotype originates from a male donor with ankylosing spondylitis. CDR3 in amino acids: CASSLVPWATEAFF. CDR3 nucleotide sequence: TGTGCCAGCAGCTTAGTCCCCTGGGCCACTGAAGCTTTCTTT.